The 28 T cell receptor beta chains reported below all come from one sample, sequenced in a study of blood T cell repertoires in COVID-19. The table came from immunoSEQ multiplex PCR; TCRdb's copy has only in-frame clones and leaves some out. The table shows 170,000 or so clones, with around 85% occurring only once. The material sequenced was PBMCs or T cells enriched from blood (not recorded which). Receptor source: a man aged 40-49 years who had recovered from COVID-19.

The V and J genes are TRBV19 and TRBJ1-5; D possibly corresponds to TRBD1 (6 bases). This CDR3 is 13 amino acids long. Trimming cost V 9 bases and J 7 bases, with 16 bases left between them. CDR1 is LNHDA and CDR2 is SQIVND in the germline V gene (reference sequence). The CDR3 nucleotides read TGTGCCAGCGCCGGCCAGGGGTTCCAGCCCCAGCATTTT. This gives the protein CASAGQGFQPQHF.

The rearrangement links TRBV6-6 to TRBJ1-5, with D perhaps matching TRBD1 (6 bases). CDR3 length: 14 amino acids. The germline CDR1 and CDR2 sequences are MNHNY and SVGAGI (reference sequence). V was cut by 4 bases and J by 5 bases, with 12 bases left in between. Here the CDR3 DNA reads TGTGCCAGCAGTTTCAGGGGCAGGGATCAGCCCCAGCATTTT. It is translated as CASSFRGRDQPQHF.

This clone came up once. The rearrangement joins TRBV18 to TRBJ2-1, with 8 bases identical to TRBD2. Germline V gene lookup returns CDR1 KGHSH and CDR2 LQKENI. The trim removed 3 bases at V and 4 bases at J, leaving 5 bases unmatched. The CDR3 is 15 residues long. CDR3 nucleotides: TGTGCCAGCTCACCTTGGAGCGGGGGTTACAATGAGCAGTTCTTC. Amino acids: CASSPWSGGYNEQFF.

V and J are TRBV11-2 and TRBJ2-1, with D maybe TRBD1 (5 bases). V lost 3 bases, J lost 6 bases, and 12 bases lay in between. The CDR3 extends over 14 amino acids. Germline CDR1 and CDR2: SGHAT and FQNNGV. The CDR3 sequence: CASSFPPRGNEQFF. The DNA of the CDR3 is TGTGCCAGCAGCTTTCCGCCTAGGGGCAATGAGCAGTTCTTC.

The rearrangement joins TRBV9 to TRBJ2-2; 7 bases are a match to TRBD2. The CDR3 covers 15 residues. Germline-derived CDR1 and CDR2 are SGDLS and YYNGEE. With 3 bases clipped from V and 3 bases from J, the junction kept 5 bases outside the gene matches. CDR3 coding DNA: TGTGCCAGCAGCGACCGGGACTACGACACCGGGGAGCTGTTTTTT. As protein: CASSDRDYDTGELFF.

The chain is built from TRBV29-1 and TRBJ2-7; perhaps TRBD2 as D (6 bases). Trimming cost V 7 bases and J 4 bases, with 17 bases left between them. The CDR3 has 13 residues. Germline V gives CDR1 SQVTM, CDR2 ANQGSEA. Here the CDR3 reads CSALVPGRYEQYF. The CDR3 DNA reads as TGCAGCGCCCTGGTCCCAGGGAGGTACGAGCAGTACTTC.

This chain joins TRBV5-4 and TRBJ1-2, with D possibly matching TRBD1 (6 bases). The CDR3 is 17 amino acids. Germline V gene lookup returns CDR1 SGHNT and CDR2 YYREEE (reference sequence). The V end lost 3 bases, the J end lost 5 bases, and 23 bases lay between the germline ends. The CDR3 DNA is TGTGCCAGCAGCTCGCCACAGGGACCCCAAAGACGGTATGGCTACACCTTC. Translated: CASSSPQGPQRRYGYTF.

In DNA form, the CDR3 reads TGCGCCAGCAGCTTGGAAGGGACAACGTATGGCTACACCTTC. Residues: CASSLEGTTYGYTF. The chain has TRBV5-1 and TRBJ1-2; a weak D match, TRBD1 (6 bases). V lost 0 bases and J 5 bases, leaving 11 bases between the germline ends. The CDR3 sequence is 14 residues long. Germline V lookup: CDR1 SGHRS, CDR2 YFSETQ.

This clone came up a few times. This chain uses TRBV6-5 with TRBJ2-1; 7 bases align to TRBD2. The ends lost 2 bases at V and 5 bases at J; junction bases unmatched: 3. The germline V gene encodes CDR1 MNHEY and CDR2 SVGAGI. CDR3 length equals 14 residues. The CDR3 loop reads CASSYMGGNNEQFF. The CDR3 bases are TGTGCCAGCAGTTACATGGGGGGGAACAATGAGCAGTTCTTC.

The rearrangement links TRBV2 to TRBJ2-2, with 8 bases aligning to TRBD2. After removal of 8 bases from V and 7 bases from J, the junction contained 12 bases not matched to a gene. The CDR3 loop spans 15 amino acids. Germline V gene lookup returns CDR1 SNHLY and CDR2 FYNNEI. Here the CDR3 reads CASCCGGKRHGELFF. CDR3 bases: TGTGCCAGCTGTTGCGGGGGGAAGCGGCACGGGGAGCTGTTTTTT.

The CDR3 sequence: CASSPSGQRHQETQYF. The DNA for the CDR3 is TGTGCCAGCTCACCCTCCGGACAGAGACACCAAGAGACCCAGTACTTC. The V call is TRBV18, the J call TRBJ2-5, with D possibly matching TRBD1 (6 bases). Trimming took off 3 bases at V and 0 bases at J, with 14 bases between the two ends. This CDR3 is built from 16 residues. The germline gives CDR1 KGHSH, CDR2 LQKENI. Drawing the rest from reference TRBV18 and TRBJ2-5, the complete variable domain is NAGVMQNPRHLVRRRGQEARLRCSPMKGHSHVYWYRQLPEEGLKFMVYLQKENIIDESGMPKERFSAEFPKEGPSILRIQQVVRGDSAAYFCASSPSGQRHQETQYFGPGTRLLVL.

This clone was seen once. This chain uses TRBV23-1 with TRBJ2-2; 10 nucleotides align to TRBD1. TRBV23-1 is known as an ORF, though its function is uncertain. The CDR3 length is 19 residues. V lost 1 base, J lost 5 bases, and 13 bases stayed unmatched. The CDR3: CASSQCWALGQGYTGELFF. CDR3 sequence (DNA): TGCGCCAGCAGTCAATGTTGGGCCCTGGGACAGGGGTATACCGGGGAGCTGTTTTTT.

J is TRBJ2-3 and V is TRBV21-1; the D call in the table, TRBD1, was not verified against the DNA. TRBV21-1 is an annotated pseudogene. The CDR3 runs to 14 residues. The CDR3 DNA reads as TGTGCCACCTCAGGGGGCAGTGGCACAGATACGCAGTATTTT. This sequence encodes CATSGGSGTDTQYF.

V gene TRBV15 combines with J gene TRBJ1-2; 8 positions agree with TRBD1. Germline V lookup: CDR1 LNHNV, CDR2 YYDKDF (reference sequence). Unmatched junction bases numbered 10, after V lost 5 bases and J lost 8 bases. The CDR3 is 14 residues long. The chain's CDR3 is CATSVDRGGGGYTF. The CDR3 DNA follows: TGTGCCACCAGCGTAGACAGGGGAGGAGGGGGCTACACCTTC.

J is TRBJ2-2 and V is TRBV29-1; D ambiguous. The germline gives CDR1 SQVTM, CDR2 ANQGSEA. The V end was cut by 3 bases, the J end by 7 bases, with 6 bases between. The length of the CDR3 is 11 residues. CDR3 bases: TGCAGCGTTGACAGGTTCGGGGAGCTGTTTTTT. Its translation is CSVDRFGELFF.

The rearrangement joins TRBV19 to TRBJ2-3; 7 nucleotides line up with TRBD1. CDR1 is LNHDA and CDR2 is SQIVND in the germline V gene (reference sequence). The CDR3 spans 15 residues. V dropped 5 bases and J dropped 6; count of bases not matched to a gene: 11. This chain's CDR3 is CASSPQGEFADTQYF. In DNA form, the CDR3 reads TGTGCCAGTAGTCCCCAGGGGGAGTTTGCCGATACGCAGTATTTT.

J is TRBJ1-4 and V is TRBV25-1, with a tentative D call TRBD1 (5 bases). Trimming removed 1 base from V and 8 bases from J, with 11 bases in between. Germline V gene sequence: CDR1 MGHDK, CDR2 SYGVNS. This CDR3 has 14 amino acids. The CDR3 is CASSESRVVEKLFF. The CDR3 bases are TGTGCCAGCAGTGAATCCAGGGTGGTCGAAAAACTGTTTTTT.

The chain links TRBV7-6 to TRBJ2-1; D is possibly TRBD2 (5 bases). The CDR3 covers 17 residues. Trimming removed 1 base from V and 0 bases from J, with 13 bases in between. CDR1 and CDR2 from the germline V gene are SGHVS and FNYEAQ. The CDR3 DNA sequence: TGTGCCAGCAGCTTAGTTCCCCCTGGGAGCTCCTACAATGAGCAGTTCTTC. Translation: CASSLVPPGSSYNEQFF.

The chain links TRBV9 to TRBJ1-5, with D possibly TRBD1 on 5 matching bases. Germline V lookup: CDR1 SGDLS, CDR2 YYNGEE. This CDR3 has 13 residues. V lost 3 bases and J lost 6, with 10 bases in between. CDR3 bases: TGTGCCAGCAGCGAAGGCGGGGCTCAGCCCCAGCATTTT. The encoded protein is CASSEGGAQPQHF.

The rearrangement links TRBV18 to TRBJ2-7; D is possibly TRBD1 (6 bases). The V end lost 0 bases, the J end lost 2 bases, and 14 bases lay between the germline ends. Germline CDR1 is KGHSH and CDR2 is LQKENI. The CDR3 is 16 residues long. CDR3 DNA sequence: TGTGCCAGCTCACCACCGTGGCAGGGGTTGACCTACGAGCAGTACTTC. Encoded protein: CASSPPWQGLTYEQYF. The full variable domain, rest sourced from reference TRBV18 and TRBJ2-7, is NAGVMQNPRHLVRRRGQEARLRCSPMKGHSHVYWYRQLPEEGLKFMVYLQKENIIDESGMPKERFSAEFPKEGPSILRIQQVVRGDSAAYFCASSPPWQGLTYEQYFGPGTRLTVT.

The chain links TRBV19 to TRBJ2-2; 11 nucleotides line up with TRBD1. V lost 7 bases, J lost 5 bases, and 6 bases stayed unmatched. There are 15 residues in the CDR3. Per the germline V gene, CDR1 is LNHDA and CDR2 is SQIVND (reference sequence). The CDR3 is CASKGQGDGTGELFF. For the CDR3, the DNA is TGTGCCAGTAAGGGACAGGGGGACGGGACCGGGGAGCTGTTTTTT.

The CDR3 DNA sequence: TGTGCCAGCAGCCTCGACAGGGGTTCCTACAATGAGCAGTTCTTC. This encodes CASSLDRGSYNEQFF. The V and J genes are TRBV6-5 and TRBJ2-1, with TRBD1 identical over 8 bases. With V trimmed by 6 bases and J by 1 base, 5 bases remained unmatched. Germline V lookup: CDR1 MNHEY, CDR2 SVGAGI. The CDR3 runs 15 residues.

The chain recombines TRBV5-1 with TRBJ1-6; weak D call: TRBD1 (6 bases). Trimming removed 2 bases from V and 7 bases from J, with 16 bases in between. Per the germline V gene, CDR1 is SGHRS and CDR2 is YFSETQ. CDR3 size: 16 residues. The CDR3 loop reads CASSFEGGGPNSPLHF. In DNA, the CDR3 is TGCGCCAGCAGCTTCGAAGGGGGGGGCCCAAATTCACCCCTCCACTTT.

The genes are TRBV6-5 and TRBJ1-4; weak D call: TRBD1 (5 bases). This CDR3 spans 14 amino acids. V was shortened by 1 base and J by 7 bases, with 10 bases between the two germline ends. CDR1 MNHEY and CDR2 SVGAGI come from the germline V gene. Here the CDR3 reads CASSYWQGREKLFF. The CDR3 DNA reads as TGTGCCAGCAGTTACTGGCAGGGTCGTGAAAAACTGTTTTTT.

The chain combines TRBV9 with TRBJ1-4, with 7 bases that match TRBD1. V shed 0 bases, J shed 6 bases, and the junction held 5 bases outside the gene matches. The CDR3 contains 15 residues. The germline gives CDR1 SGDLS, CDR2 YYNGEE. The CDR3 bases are TGTGCCAGCAGCGTAGCGGGGACAGACGATGAAAAACTGTTTTTT. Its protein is CASSVAGTDDEKLFF.

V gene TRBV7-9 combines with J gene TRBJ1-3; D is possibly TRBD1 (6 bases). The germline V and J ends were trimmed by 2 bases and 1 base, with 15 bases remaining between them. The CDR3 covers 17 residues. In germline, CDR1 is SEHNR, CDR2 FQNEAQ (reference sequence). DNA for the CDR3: TGTGCCAGCAGCTTAATAGAGGGGGATAGGTCTGGAAACACCATATATTTT. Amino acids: CASSLIEGDRSGNTIYF.

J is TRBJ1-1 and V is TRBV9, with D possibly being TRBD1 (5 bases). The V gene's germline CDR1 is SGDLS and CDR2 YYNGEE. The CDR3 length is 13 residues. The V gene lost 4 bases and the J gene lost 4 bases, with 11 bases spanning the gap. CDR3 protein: CASSLGASTEAFF. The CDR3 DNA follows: TGTGCCAGCAGCCTTGGGGCGTCCACTGAAGCTTTCTTT.

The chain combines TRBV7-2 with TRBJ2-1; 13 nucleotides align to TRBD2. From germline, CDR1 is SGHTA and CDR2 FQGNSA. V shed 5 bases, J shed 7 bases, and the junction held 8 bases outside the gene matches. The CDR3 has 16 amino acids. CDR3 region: CASSKMTSGRMNEQFF. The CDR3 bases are TGTGCCAGCAGCAAGATGACTAGCGGGAGGATGAATGAGCAGTTCTTC.